This T cell receptor (beta chain) emerged from a study of blood T cells in healthy people across ages (dated by TCRdb to the mid-2010s). In the study overall: In model experiments, roughly one uniquely barcoded TCR beta cDNA molecule per two T cells was captured by template switching. Using the same blood draw, the study looked at two additional independent replicas of 1 million unique cDNA reads for two donors, one aged 18 to 30 and the other aged 80 or older. To avoid experimental bias, donors of different ages were distributed randomly across sequencing lanes. To track age-related changes in TCR beta repertoire diversity, the study relied on deep sequencing normalized with unique cDNA molecular identifiers. Four age groups were formed from the donors: young (average 16 years), middle-aged (around 39), aged (around 68) and long-lived (roughly 88). Broader findings and caveats from the paper: Because donor CMV infection status was unknown, age-related changes in expanded clonotypes were potentially confounded. Conclusive comparison of naive and antigen-experienced compartments was prevented by the profiling of bulk unsorted PBMCs. Estimates of total diversity based on one million sequenced T cells were considered lower bounds and underestimates. A strong correlation was found between observed TCR beta diversity and the percentage of naive T cells measured by flow cytometry. Compared with the aged group, more naive CD4+ T cells, fewer expanded clones and increased TCR diversity were shown by the long-lived group, suggesting age selection. Observed TCR beta diversity per million T cells fell roughly linearly with age, and a significant reduction was already apparent by age roughly 40.

This clonotype has only a few counts. The clone's antigen remains unknown. No much larger clonotype is one base removed from it; base qualities were not supplied. V gives up 4 bases and J gives up 2 bases, and the segment between their germline ends measures 12 bases. CDR3 length: 13 amino acids, cysteine to phenylalanine. The CDR3 DNA has 39 bases and is translated from base 1. Looking up the germline V gene (reference sequence) yields CDR1 DFQATT and CDR2 SNEGSKA. The roughly 37 donors, aged roughly 6 to 100 years, were systemically healthy Caucasian individuals from Russia. Roughly 11 milliliters of peripheral blood were drawn from each donor into EDTA-treated Vacutainer tubes. Ficoll-Paque density-gradient centrifugation was used to isolate PBMCs, with at least 7 million per sample. Total RNA, at least 6 micrograms per sample, was extracted from PBMCs with Trizol reagent. For every donor, an aliquot of PBMCs went through flow cytometry to measure the percentages of naive CD45RAhigh/CD27high T cells.

The library was obtained by 5' RACE. TCRdb records Illumina HiSeq 2500 as the sequencer. A second about 7 to 11 cycle PCR used a sample-barcoded 5' primer and a J-beta primer mix. A template-switch 5' adaptor carrying 12 random nucleotides introduced a unique molecular identifier onto each TCR beta cDNA molecule. Each sample yielded at least 3 million CDR3-containing paired-end reads. The Mint cDNA synthesis kit, primed by a TRBC-specific oligonucleotide, was used to synthesize first-strand cDNA from all RNA. All cDNA was treated with uracil-DNA glycosylase and then went through a first 18-cycle PCR with the universal primers M1SS and BC2_uni_R. The original methods were these. For normalization, 1 million high-quality reads were randomly selected from each sample, with every read carrying a distinct molecular identifier. Reads with shared molecular identifiers were discarded instead of being binned into consensus sequences. MiTCR, set to a Q25 quality threshold and the strictest error-elimination algorithm, was used for CDR3 identification, clonotype clustering and error correction. A nonparametric unseen species model with Euler transformation was used to estimate a lower bound on total TCR beta diversity. The public reads were reanalyzed by TCRdb: fastp trimming at Q25, MiXCR alignment, in-frame beta chains only. A single entry per CDR3 protein holds the most common genes and DNA from its merged rows. In this record, the V and J calls reflect TCRdb's handling and not the investigators' own analysis. The table for this sample lists 700,000 to 950,000 distinct CDR3 sequences; roughly 47% of them were counted only once. The ten most abundant clones make up 20% to 25% of the sample.

The chain is encoded by TRBV20-1 joined to TRBJ2-7; matching of 5 bases hints at TRBD2 as the D gene. The source material was blood. The receptor's source is a woman in her sixties in good health. The CDR3 region: CSATQDWTYEQYF. The sequenced DNA: TGCAGTGCTACTCAGGACTGGACCTACGAGCAGTACTTC.